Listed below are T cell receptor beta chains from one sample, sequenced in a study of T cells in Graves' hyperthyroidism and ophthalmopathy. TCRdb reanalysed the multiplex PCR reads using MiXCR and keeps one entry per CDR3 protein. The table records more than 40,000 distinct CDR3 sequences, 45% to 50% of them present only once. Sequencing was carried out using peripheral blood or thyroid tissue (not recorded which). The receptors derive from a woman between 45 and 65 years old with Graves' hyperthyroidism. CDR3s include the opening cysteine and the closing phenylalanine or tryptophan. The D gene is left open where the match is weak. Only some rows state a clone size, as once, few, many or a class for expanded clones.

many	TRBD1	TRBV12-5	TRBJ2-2	CASGRTGVTGELFF	TGTGCTAGTGGACGGACAGGGGTAACCGGGGAGCTGTTTTTT
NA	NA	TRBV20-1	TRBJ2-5	CSASSQGGTRGETQYF	TGCAGTGCTAGCAGCCAGGGGGGTACTCGTGGGGAGACCCAGTACTTC
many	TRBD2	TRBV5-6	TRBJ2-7	CASSTGLGVGEQYF	TGTGCCAGCAGCACGGGACTAGGAGTCGGCGAGCAGTACTTC
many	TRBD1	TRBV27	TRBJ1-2	CASSLWGDRGLGYTF	TGTGCCAGCAGTTTATGGGGAGACAGGGGGCTAGGCTACACCTTC
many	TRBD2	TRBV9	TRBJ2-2	CASSVGSGSGLENTGELFF	TGTGCCAGCAGCGTAGGTTCGGGGTCGGGACTAGAGAACACCGGGGAGCTGTTTTTT
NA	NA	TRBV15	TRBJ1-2	CATSSLAGGGYTF	TGTGCCACCAGCAGCTTGGCCGGAGGTGGCTACACCTTC
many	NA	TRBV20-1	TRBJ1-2	CSARDRGGYGYTF	TGCAGTGCTAGAGACAGGGGCGGGTATGGCTACACCTTC
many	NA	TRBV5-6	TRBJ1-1	CASSIKPGHSTEAFF	TGTGCCAGCAGCATTAAGCCGGGACACAGCACTGAAGCTTTCTTT
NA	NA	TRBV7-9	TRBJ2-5	CASIVGRTQYF	TGTGCCAGCATTGTGGGGAGGACCCAGTACTTC
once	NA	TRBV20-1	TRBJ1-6	CSARDQKTAYNSPLHF	TGCAGTGCTAGAGATCAAAAGACGGCCTATAATTCACCCCTCCACTTT
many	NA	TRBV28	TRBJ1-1	CASSLLREAFF	TGTGCCAGCAGTTTATTGAGGGAAGCTTTCTTT
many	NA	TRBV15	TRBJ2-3	CATSRPDTDTQYF	TGTGCCACCAGCAGGCCCGATACAGATACGCAGTATTTT
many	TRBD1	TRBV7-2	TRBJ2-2	CASSSLRDRGGTGELFF	TGTGCCAGCAGCTCGCTACGGGACAGGGGAGGCACCGGGGAGCTGTTTTTT
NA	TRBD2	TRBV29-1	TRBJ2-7	CSVKTSGSSYEQYF	TGCAGCGTTAAGACTAGCGGGAGCTCCTACGAGCAGTACTTC
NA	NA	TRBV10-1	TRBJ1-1	CASSGVREGTEAFF	TGCGCCAGCAGTGGGGTCCGTGAGGGCACTGAAGCTTTCTTT
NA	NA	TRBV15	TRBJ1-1	CATSRESDSNTEAFF	TGTGCCACCAGCAGAGAGTCGGACTCGAACACTGAAGCTTTCTTT
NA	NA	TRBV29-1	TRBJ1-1	CSVKTNPEAFF	TGCAGCGTAAAGACAAACCCTGAAGCTTTCTTT
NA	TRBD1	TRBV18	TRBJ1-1	CASSRQGAPAEAFF	TGTGCCAGCTCAAGACAGGGGGCGCCGGCTGAAGCTTTCTTT
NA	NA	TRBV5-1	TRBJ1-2	CASSLGRGNYGYTF	TGCGCCAGCAGCTTGGGCAGGGGAAACTATGGCTACACCTTC
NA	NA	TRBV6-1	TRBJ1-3	CASSQDSSPGNTIYF	TGTGCCAGCAGTCAGGACAGCTCTCCCGGAAACACCATATATTTT
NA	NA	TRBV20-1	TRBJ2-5	CSARIKVGAKETQYF	TGCAGTGCTAGGATAAAGGTTGGGGCCAAGGAGACCCAGTACTTC
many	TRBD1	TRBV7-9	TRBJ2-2	CASSFQLTGFATLNTGELFF	TGTGCCAGCAGCTTCCAACTGACAGGGTTCGCCACGCTGAACACCGGGGAGCTGTTTTTT